This entry lists 17 T cell receptor beta chains sequenced from one sample in a study of blood T cell repertoires in COVID-19. The assay was immunoSEQ multiplex PCR, and TCRdb's table has in-frame clones only and misses some. This sample has about 350,000 clones, with roughly 90% found just once. What was sequenced was PBMCs or T cells enriched from blood (not recorded which). These receptors were collected from a young woman who had been exposed to COVID-19.

This chain connects TRBV28 to TRBJ2-1; TRBD2 might be the D (7 bases). V was shortened by 8 bases and J by 8 bases, with 16 bases between the two germline ends. The V gene's germline CDR1 is MDHEN and CDR2 SYDVKM. CDR3 length equals 13 residues. CDR3 in DNA: TGTGCCAGCGGTCAAGGGGGGGGCGATGAGCAGTTCTTC. Protein product: CASGQGGGDEQFF.

The chain combines TRBV28 with TRBJ1-5; 9 bases line up with TRBD1. J lost 3 bases, V lost 7 bases, and 10 bases had no gene match. Germline CDR1 is MDHEN and CDR2 is SYDVKM. There are 16 residues in the CDR3. CDR3 region: CASNRSWDRVNQPQHF. As DNA, the CDR3 is TGTGCCAGCAACAGATCCTGGGACAGGGTCAATCAGCCCCAGCATTTT.

This chain connects TRBV3-1 (or the pseudogene TRBV3-2) to TRBJ1-6; 9 bases are shared with TRBD1. Per the germline V gene, CDR1 is LGHDT and CDR2 is YNNKEL (reference sequence). J was trimmed by 10 bases and V by 1 base; bases with no gene match: 5. The CDR3 has 15 amino acids. The CDR3 reads CASSQADRGDSPLHF. For the CDR3, the DNA is TGTGCCAGCAGCCAAGCAGACAGGGGGGACTCACCCCTCCACTTT.

This chain joins TRBV4-1 and TRBJ2-2; D is ambiguous. The V and J ends lost 4 bases and 7 bases respectively, with 7 bases between them. Per the germline V gene, CDR1 is MGHRA and CDR2 is YSYEKL. This CDR3 spans 12 amino acids. The CDR3 nucleotides read TGCGCCAGCAGCCTCCTAGGCGGGGAGCTGTTTTTT. This gives the protein CASSLLGGELFF.

This rearrangement joins TRBV12-3 or TRBV12-4 to TRBJ2-7; D possibly corresponds to TRBD2 (5 bases). CDR3 length: 13 amino acids. The V end lost 6 bases, the J end lost 7 bases, and 16 bases lay between the germline ends. CDR3 nucleotides: TGTGCCAGCAGCCTTCTCGCGGGTGAAGAGCAGTACTTC. As protein: CASSLLAGEEQYF.

This sequence joins TRBV9 and TRBJ2-1, with a weak D call TRBD2 (5 bases). This CDR3 region has 14 residues. Germline CDR1 reads SGDLS; CDR2 reads YYNGEE. V was clipped by 0 bases and J by 8 bases, with 12 bases between them. CDR3: CASSVGPLAYEQFF. The CDR3 DNA reads TGTGCCAGCAGCGTAGGCCCGCTAGCATATGAGCAGTTCTTC.

The sample holds one count of this clone. The gene calls are TRBV19 and TRBJ1-1; D gene unclear. The V end lost 3 bases, the J end lost 7 bases, and 15 bases lay between the germline ends. CDR1 LNHDA and CDR2 SQIVND come from the germline V gene (reference sequence). The CDR3 has 14 amino acids. CDR3 nucleotide sequence: TGTGCCAGTAGTATCTCGACAAGCATGAGTGAAGCTTTCTTT. The encoded protein is CASSISTSMSEAFF.

The rearrangement links TRBV5-1 to TRBJ1-1; 7 nucleotides match TRBD1. CDR1 and CDR2 from the germline V gene are SGHRS and YFSETQ. The CDR3 extends over 16 amino acids. V shed 0 bases, J shed 5 bases, and the junction held 10 bases outside the gene matches. The CDR3 sequence is CASSLDVQGLGTEAFF. The CDR3 region has the DNA TGCGCCAGCAGCTTGGACGTACAGGGGTTGGGTACTGAAGCTTTCTTT.

The J gene is TRBJ2-7, the V gene TRBV11-1; D might be TRBD2 (6 bases). The CDR3 is 14 amino acids. V shed 5 bases and J shed 7 bases, with 18 bases lying between them. Looked up from germline, CDR1 is SGHAT and CDR2 is FQDESV (reference sequence). Here the CDR3 DNA reads TGTGCCAGCAGCCCCGCGGGGCTAGCGAGTGAGCAGTACTTC. Residues: CASSPAGLASEQYF.

This clone was seen only a few times. The chain recombines TRBV19 with TRBJ1-5; D uncertain. The CDR3 totals 15 residues. The germline gives CDR1 LNHDA, CDR2 SQIVND (reference sequence). V was cut by 3 bases and J by 7 bases, with 16 bases left in between. The CDR3 DNA is TGTGCCAGTAGTATGGGTGGGAGTCGGGAGCAGCCCCAGCATTTT. It specifies CASSMGGSREQPQHF.

This rearrangement joins TRBV6-6 to TRBJ1-1; D ambiguous. Trimming shortened V by 5 bases and J by 1 base, and 11 bases separated the two germline ends. The length of the CDR3 is 14 residues. The germline CDR1 and CDR2 sequences are MNHNY and SVGAGI (reference sequence). The CDR3 nucleotides read TGTGCCAGCAGTCAAGATTCCGGGAACACTGAAGCTTTCTTT. The encoded protein is CASSQDSGNTEAFF.

The gene calls are TRBV5-1 and TRBJ2-7, with TRBD1 matching 10 bases. Looked up from germline, CDR1 is SGHRS and CDR2 is YFSETQ. V trimming: 4 bases; J trimming: 4 bases; junction bases outside the gene matches: 5. The CDR3 has 14 amino acids. The CDR3 DNA follows: TGCGCCAGCAGCCGCGGACAGGGGGTTTACGAGCAGTACTTC. This translates into CASSRGQGVYEQYF.

Concerning this clone itself: The sample has other DNA sequences that encode this CDR3 too. This chain connects TRBV6-4 to TRBJ2-2, with TRBD1 matching over 12 bases. V gave up 6 bases and J gave up 8 bases; unmatched junction bases: 4. Germline V gene sequence: CDR1 MRHNA, CDR2 SNTAGT. The CDR3 consists of 14 residues. CDR3: CASRGQGATGELFF. The CDR3 DNA is TGTGCCAGCAGGGGACAGGGGGCTACGGGGGAGCTGTTTTTT.

V usage is TRBV12-3 or TRBV12-4 and J usage is TRBJ1-1; D is unclear. Trimming took off 0 bases at V and 4 bases at J, with 3 bases between the two ends. The CDR3 consists of 12 residues. CDR3 sequence: CASSLAFTEAFF. The CDR3 DNA sequence: TGTGCCAGCAGTTTAGCCTTCACTGAAGCTTTCTTT.

The CDR3 coding sequence is TGTGCCAGCAGTTCCCAGACACTGGAGACCCAGTACTTC. Protein sequence: CASSSQTLETQYF. The V call is TRBV12-3 or TRBV12-4, the J call TRBJ2-5; D not resolved. The ends were cut back, 4 bases at V and 5 bases at J, with 11 bases in the middle. The CDR3 spans 13 residues.

The V call is TRBV10-3, the J call TRBJ1-3; a weak D match, TRBD1 (5 bases). Germline V gene lookup returns CDR1 ENHRY and CDR2 SYGVKD. The CDR3 runs 17 residues. V was clipped by 3 bases and J by 0 bases, with 15 bases between them. CDR3 nucleotides: TGTGCCATCAGTGAAGATCGACAGCCCCCCTCTGGAAACACCATATATTTT. It encodes CAISEDRQPPSGNTIYF.

V usage is TRBV11-2 and J usage is TRBJ2-7, with unresolved D. The CDR3 is 10 amino acids. The V end lost 6 bases, the J end lost 6 bases, and 6 bases lay between the germline ends. CDR1 and CDR2 (germline): SGHAT, FQNNGV. The CDR3 DNA sequence: TGTGCCAGCAGTACTGTCGAGCAGTACTTC. It yields the protein CASSTVEQYF.